These 24 T cell receptor beta chains were all obtained from the same sample, sequenced in a study of blood T cell repertoires in COVID-19. Only in-frame clones appear in the TCRdb table, and some are missing; sequencing was by immunoSEQ multiplex PCR. The sample comprises about 340,000 clones, about 90% of which are singletons, and 6% to 7% rests with the top ten. The specimen sequenced was peripheral blood. Every receptor here comes from a woman aged 50 to 60 with COVID-19, enrolled during active disease.

The rearrangement uses TRBV7-2 and TRBJ1-5, with TRBD1 as a possible D gene (5 bases). In germline, CDR1 is SGHTA, CDR2 FQGNSA. CDR3 length equals 15 residues. V dropped 5 bases and J dropped 7 bases, with 18 bases sitting between them. The CDR3 sequence: CASSPTNRIEQPQHF. The CDR3 coding sequence is TGTGCCAGCAGCCCAACCAACAGGATCGAACAGCCCCAGCATTTT. Full variable domain (outside the CDR3, taken from reference TRBV7-2 and TRBJ1-5): GAGVSQSPSNKVTEKGKDVELRCDPISGHTALYWYRQSLGQGLEFLIYFQGNSAPDKSGLPSDRFSAERTGGSVSTLTIQRTQQEDSAVYLCASSPTNRIEQPQHFGDGTRLSIL.

The rearrangement links TRBV18 to TRBJ2-3; D ambiguous. The CDR3 is made up of 13 amino acids. CDR1 is KGHSH, CDR2 LQKENI, per germline. Trimming removed 3 bases from V and 4 bases from J, with 8 bases in between. The CDR3 DNA follows: TGTGCCAGCTCACCGGGCTTGTCAGATACGCAGTATTTT. Translation: CASSPGLSDTQYF. The full variable domain, completed using reference TRBV18 and TRBJ2-3, is NAGVMQNPRHLVRRRGQEARLRCSPMKGHSHVYWYRQLPEEGLKFMVYLQKENIIDESGMPKERFSAEFPKEGPSILRIQQVVRGDSAAYFCASSPGLSDTQYFGPGTRLTVL.

This chain joins TRBV7-9 and TRBJ1-2; TRBD1 matches 10 bases. Trimming removed 5 bases from V and 8 bases from J; junction bases left unmatched: 14. Germline V gene lookup returns CDR1 SEHNR and CDR2 FQNEAQ (reference sequence). The CDR3 contains 16 residues. CDR3 sequence reads: CASSESLGQGVQGYTF. As DNA, the CDR3 is TGTGCCAGCAGCGAGAGTTTAGGACAGGGGGTTCAAGGCTACACCTTC.

CDR3 coding DNA: TGCGCCAGCAGCTACGGACAGGGTGCGAATGAGCAGTTCTTC. The encoded protein is CASSYGQGANEQFF. The chain recombines TRBV5-1 with TRBJ2-1; 8 nucleotides agree with TRBD1. With V trimmed by 3 bases and J by 7 bases, 6 bases remained unmatched. CDR1 SGHRS and CDR2 YFSETQ come from the germline V gene. This CDR3 is built from 14 residues.

The rearrangement links TRBV19 to TRBJ2-7, with D maybe TRBD2 (6 bases). V was trimmed by 3 bases and J by 3 bases, leaving 15 bases between them. Germline V lookup: CDR1 LNHDA, CDR2 SQIVND (reference sequence). This CDR3 is 15 amino acids long. The CDR3 region has the DNA TGTGCCAGTAGTATTGGAACTTGGAGGGGCTACGAGCAGTACTTC. It yields the protein CASSIGTWRGYEQYF.

The rearrangement joins TRBV5-1 to TRBJ2-7; 7 nucleotides agree with TRBD2. The V gene end was trimmed by 2 bases and the J gene end by 1 base; junction bases not matched to a gene: 3. Germline V gene data show CDR1 as SGHRS and CDR2 as YFSETQ. CDR3 size: 14 residues. The CDR3 sequence is CASSLAGRSYEQYF. In DNA form, the CDR3 reads TGCGCCAGCAGCTTAGCGGGACGATCCTACGAGCAGTACTTC. The full variable domain, in which reference TRBV5-1 and TRBJ2-7 provide the parts outside the CDR3, is KAGVTQTPRYLIKTRGQQVTLSCSPISGHRSVSWYQQTPGQGLQFLFEYFSETQRNKGNFPGRFSGRQFSNSRSEMNVSTLELGDSALYLCASSLAGRSYEQYFGPGTRLTVT.

This clone came up once. The rearrangement uses TRBV25-1 and TRBJ1-4; 7 bases map to TRBD1. Trimming at V came to 10 bases and at J to 0 bases, leaving 17 bases not matched to a gene. The CDR3 consists of 18 residues. The germline V gene has CDR1 MGHDK and CDR2 SYGVNS. This CDR3 reads CAMWLWRGRWTTNEKLFF. The CDR3 nucleotides read TGTGCCATGTGGTTGTGGAGGGGGCGATGGACAACTAATGAAAAACTGTTTTTT.

The J gene is TRBJ2-6, the V gene TRBV7-8; 10 positions match TRBD2. Trimming took 5 bases from V and 0 from J; bases not matched to a gene: 10. CDR1 is SGHVS, CDR2 FQNEAQ, per germline. The length of the CDR3 is 19 residues. CDR3 region: CASSPLSGGTTSGANVLTF. CDR3 nucleotide sequence: TGTGCCAGCAGCCCACTTAGCGGGGGGACTACCTCTGGGGCCAACGTCCTGACTTTC.

The chain recombines TRBV18 with TRBJ1-1, with D possibly being TRBD1 (5 bases). Trimming took 6 bases from V and 1 from J, leaving 12 bases between them. Germline lookup yields CDR1 KGHSH and CDR2 LQKENI. The CDR3 has 14 residues. The CDR3: CASSRGVENTEAFF. In nucleotides, the CDR3 is TGTGCCAGCTCCCGGGGGGTGGAGAACACTGAAGCTTTCTTT.

By sample fraction, this clone is large (0.1 to 1%). This chain connects TRBV6-1 to TRBJ2-5; 14 bases line up with TRBD2. This CDR3 is built from 19 residues. Germline V gene sequence: CDR1 MNHNS, CDR2 SASEGT. V shed 1 base and J 1 base; nucleotides not matched to a gene: 8. The CDR3 coding sequence is TGTGCCAGCAGTGAAGGACTAGCGGGAGGGCCGGTGCCCCAAGAGACCCAGTACTTC. Its protein product is CASSEGLAGGPVPQETQYF.

This sequence joins TRBV3-1 (or the pseudogene TRBV3-2) and TRBJ1-2; 10 nucleotides match TRBD1. Germline trimming cut 3 bases from V and 9 bases from J; bases unmatched to any gene: 10. Germline V CDR1 and CDR2: LGHDT, YNNKEL (reference sequence). The CDR3 runs to 15 residues. CDR3 coding DNA: TGTGCCAGCAGCCACGACAGGGGGCGCATGGCGAGCTACACCTTC. This encodes CASSHDRGRMASYTF.

The V and J genes are TRBV19 and TRBJ1-1; 9 bases map to TRBD1. J was trimmed by 0 bases and V by 11 bases; bases with no gene match: 7. The CDR3 spans 14 residues. Per the germline V gene, CDR1 is LNHDA and CDR2 is SQIVND (reference sequence). The CDR3 coding sequence is TGTGCCGCCCGGGACAGGGCAATGAACACTGAAGCTTTCTTT. Its translation: CAARDRAMNTEAFF.

A few counts support this clone. The CDR3 here is CASSAGTNYEQYF. For the CDR3, the DNA is TGCGCCAGCAGTGCCGGGACTAACTACGAGCAGTACTTC. This chain joins TRBV10-1 and TRBJ2-7, with TRBD2 identical over 7 bases. J lost 3 bases, V lost 4 bases, and 3 bases had no gene match. The V gene's germline CDR1 is WNHNN and CDR2 SYGVQD (reference sequence). The length of the CDR3 is 13 residues.

The chain employs TRBV10-3 and TRBJ2-1, with a possible D match to TRBD1 (6 bases). Deletions cut 0 bases from V and 9 bases from J, with 9 bases between. CDR3 length equals 13 residues. Germline CDR1 is ENHRY and CDR2 is SYGVKD. CDR3 DNA sequence: TGTGCCATCAGTGAGTCAAGGGGGAGTGAGCAGTTCTTC. Its protein is CAISESRGSEQFF.

The chain carries TRBV12-5 and TRBJ1-1; D is unclear. Germline CDR1 LGHNT, CDR2 FRNRAP. V was shortened by 0 bases and J by 4 bases, with 18 bases between the two germline ends. There are 17 residues in the CDR3. CDR3 amino acids: CASGLVPLTVSSTEAFF. The CDR3 nucleotides read TGTGCTAGTGGTTTGGTACCTCTTACAGTATCGAGCACTGAAGCTTTCTTT.

A note on this clone: In the same sample, other DNA sequences code for this CDR3. V is TRBV18 and J is TRBJ1-3; the D gene is possibly TRBD1 (6 bases). The CDR3 has 14 residues. V was shortened by 6 bases and J by 0 bases, with 9 bases between the two germline ends. Per germline, CDR1 KGHSH and CDR2 LQKENI. The CDR3 DNA follows: TGTGCCAGCTCGTCAGGGGTCTCTGGAAACACCATATATTTT. It specifies CASSSGVSGNTIYF.

The chain combines TRBV19 with TRBJ2-1; TRBD2 matches 8 bases. This CDR3 is 15 amino acids long. Looked up from germline, CDR1 is LNHDA and CDR2 is SQIVND (reference sequence). Unmatched junction bases numbered 13, after V lost 9 bases and J lost 6 bases. The CDR3 protein is CASKSGRDRVNEQFF. Written as DNA, the CDR3 is TGTGCCAGCAAGAGCGGGAGAGATCGGGTCAATGAGCAGTTCTTC.

This sequence joins TRBV28 and TRBJ1-5, with D unresolved. Per germline, CDR1 MDHEN and CDR2 SYDVKM. Trimming pared 6 bases from V and 4 bases from J, leaving 7 bases between. CDR3 size: 12 residues. CDR3 bases: TGTGCCAGCAGAGTTCTAAATCAGCCCCAGCATTTT. Translation: CASRVLNQPQHF. The entire variable domain, with the rest obtained from reference TRBV28 and TRBJ1-5, is as follows: DVKVTQSSRYLVKRTGEKVFLECVQDMDHENMFWYRQDPGLGLRLIYFSYDVKMKEKGDIPEGYSVSREKKERFSLILESASTNQTSMYLCASRVLNQPQHFGDGTRLSIL.

This clone turned up a few times. This chain joins TRBV27 and TRBJ1-1; 7 positions agree with TRBD1. V lost 4 bases to trimming and J lost 6 bases; unmatched junction nucleotides: 2. CDR3 length: 12 residues. The germline gives CDR1 MNHEY, CDR2 SMNVEV (reference sequence). The CDR3 sequence is CASSSGTAEAFF. CDR3 DNA sequence: TGTGCCAGCAGTTCGGGGACAGCTGAAGCTTTCTTT.

This clone was observed a handful of times. This sequence joins TRBV11-2 and TRBJ2-2; D perhaps matches TRBD2 (7 bases). CDR3 length equals 16 residues. Germline V gives CDR1 SGHAT, CDR2 FQNNGV. Trimming shortened V by 5 bases and J by 7 bases, and 20 bases separated the two germline ends. CDR3 DNA: TGTGCCAGCAGCCCTCGGAGAGGGGGGGATGGCGGGGAGCTGTTTTTT. This encodes CASSPRRGGDGGELFF.

The genes are TRBV5-1 and TRBJ1-1; no reliable D call. The CDR3 covers 14 residues. V was shortened by 3 bases and J by 0 bases, with 9 bases between the two germline ends. The germline CDR1 and CDR2 sequences are SGHRS and YFSETQ. Here the CDR3 DNA reads TGCGCCAGCAGCTACGGAGATCTGAACACTGAAGCTTTCTTT. This sequence encodes CASSYGDLNTEAFF.

V usage is TRBV27 and J usage is TRBJ2-7, with TRBD1 matching 8 bases. This CDR3 is built from 15 residues. The junction had 9 bases not matched to a gene; V was cut back by 6 bases and J by 2 bases. The germline V gene has CDR1 MNHEY and CDR2 SMNVEV (reference sequence). The chain's CDR3 is CASRTAGTGPYEQYF. The DNA for the CDR3 is TGTGCCAGCAGGACCGCCGGGACAGGCCCCTACGAGCAGTACTTC.

V gene TRBV10-3 combines with J gene TRBJ1-5, with D uncertain. This CDR3 has 14 amino acids. V lost 2 bases and J lost 0, with 5 bases in between. Germline loops: CDR1 ENHRY, CDR2 SYGVKD. This chain's CDR3 is CAISENYSNQPQHF. As DNA, the CDR3 is TGTGCCATCAGTGAGAACTATAGCAATCAGCCCCAGCATTTT.

The table lists this clone with a few counts. The chain is built from TRBV2 and TRBJ2-7; D gene ambiguous. V was shortened by 5 bases and J by 1 base, with 6 bases between the two germline ends. The germline gives CDR1 SNHLY, CDR2 FYNNEI. The CDR3 sequence is 12 residues long. Written as DNA, the CDR3 is TGTGCCAGCAGTTTTCAATCCTACGAGCAGTACTTC. Amino acids: CASSFQSYEQYF.